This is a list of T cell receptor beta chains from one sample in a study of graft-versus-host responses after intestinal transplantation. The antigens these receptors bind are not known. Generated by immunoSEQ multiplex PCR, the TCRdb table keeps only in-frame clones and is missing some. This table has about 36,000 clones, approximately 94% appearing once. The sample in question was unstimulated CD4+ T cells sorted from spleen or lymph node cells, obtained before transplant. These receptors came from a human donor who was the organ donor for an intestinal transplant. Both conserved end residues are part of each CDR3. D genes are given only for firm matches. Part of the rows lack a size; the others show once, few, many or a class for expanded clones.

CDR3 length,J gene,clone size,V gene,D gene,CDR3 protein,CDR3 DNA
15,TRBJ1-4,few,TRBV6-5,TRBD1,CASSYSGTAGEKLFF,TGTGCCAGCAGTTACTCTGGGACAGCCGGTGAAAAACTGTTTTTT
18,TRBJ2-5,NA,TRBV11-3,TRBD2,CASSYNPGGREGQETQYF,TGTGCCAGCAGCTACAACCCGGGAGGCAGGGAGGGACAAGAGACCCAGTACTTC
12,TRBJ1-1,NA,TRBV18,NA,CASSLQYTEAFF,TGTGCCAGCTCACTCCAATACACTGAAGCTTTCTTT
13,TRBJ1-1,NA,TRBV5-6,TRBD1,CASSLTGDTEAFF,TGTGCCAGCAGCTTGACAGGGGACACTGAAGCTTTCTTT
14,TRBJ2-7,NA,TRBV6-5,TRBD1,CASSRTGEGYEQYF,TGTGCCAGCAGTCGGACAGGGGAGGGTTACGAGCAGTACTTC
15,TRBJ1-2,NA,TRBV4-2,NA,CASSPSGGLDYGYTF,TGTGCCAGCAGCCCTTCGGGAGGGTTGGACTATGGCTACACCTTC
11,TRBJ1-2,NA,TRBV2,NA,CASSSEYGYTF,TGTGCCAGCAGCTCAGAGTATGGCTACACCTTC
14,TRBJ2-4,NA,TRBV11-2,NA,CASSLEGSTVIQYF,TGTGCCAGCAGCTTAGAGGGTAGCACGGTCATTCAGTACTTC
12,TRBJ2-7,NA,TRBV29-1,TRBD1,CSASGQGYEQYF,TGCAGCGCGAGCGGACAGGGCTACGAGCAGTACTTC
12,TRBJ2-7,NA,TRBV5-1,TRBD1,CASSRDRDEQYF,TGCGCCAGCAGCCGGGACAGGGACGAGCAGTACTTC
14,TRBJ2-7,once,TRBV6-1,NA,CASIGGYSSYEQYF,TGTGCCAGCATTGGGGGATATTCCTCCTACGAGCAGTACTTC
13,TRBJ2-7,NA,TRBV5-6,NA,CASSSSRGYEQYF,TGTGCCAGCAGCTCCTCCAGGGGCTACGAGCAGTACTTC
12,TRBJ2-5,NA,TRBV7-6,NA,CASNQPPETQYF,TGTGCCAGCAACCAGCCCCCGGAGACCCAGTACTTC
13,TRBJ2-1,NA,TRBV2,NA,CASSGDSFNEQFF,TGTGCCAGCAGTGGGGACTCTTTCAATGAGCAGTTCTTC
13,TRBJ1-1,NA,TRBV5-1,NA,CASSLGVNTEAFF,TGCGCCAGCAGCTTGGGCGTTAACACTGAAGCTTTCTTT
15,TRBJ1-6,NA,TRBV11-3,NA,CASSLGGTYNSPLHF,TGTGCCAGCAGCTTAGGCGGGACCTATAATTCACCCCTCCACTTT
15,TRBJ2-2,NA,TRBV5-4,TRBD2,CASSSTSGGSGELFF,TGTGCCAGCAGCTCAACTAGCGGGGGGAGCGGGGAGCTGTTTTTT
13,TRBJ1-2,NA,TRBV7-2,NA,CASSLGDGYGYTF,TGTGCCAGCAGCTTAGGGGACGGATATGGCTACACCTTC
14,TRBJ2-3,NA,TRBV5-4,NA,CASSPPGGTDTQYF,TGTGCCAGCAGCCCACCAGGTGGCACAGATACGCAGTATTTT
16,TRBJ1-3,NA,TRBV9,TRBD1,CASSSQTGGSGNTIYF,TGTGCCAGCAGCTCCCAGACAGGGGGCTCTGGAAACACCATATATTTT
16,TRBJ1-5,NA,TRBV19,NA,CASSPPREPGYQPQHF,TGTGCCAGTAGCCCCCCCAGGGAACCAGGGTATCAGCCCCAGCATTTT
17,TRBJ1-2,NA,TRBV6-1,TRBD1,CASSEAKGQGASYGYTF,TGTGCCAGCAGTGAAGCGAAAGGACAGGGGGCTAGCTATGGCTACACCTTC
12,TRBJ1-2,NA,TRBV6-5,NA,CASSVRGYGYTF,TGTGCCAGCAGTGTTAGAGGGTATGGCTACACCTTC
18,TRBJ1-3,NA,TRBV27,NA,CASSKTPFRLNSGNTIYF,TGTGCCAGCAGTAAAACCCCCTTTCGGCTGAACTCTGGAAACACCATATATTTT
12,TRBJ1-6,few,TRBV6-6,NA,CASSYSNSPLHF,TGTGCCAGCAGTTACTCCAATTCACCCCTCCACTTT
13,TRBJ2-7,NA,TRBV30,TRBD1,CAWSSQGAGEQYF,TGTGCCTGGAGCTCACAGGGGGCCGGTGAGCAGTACTTC
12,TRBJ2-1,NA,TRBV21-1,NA,CASSKVSRAQFF,TGTGCCAGCAGCAAAGTTTCACGGGCACAGTTCTTC
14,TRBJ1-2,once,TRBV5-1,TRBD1,CASSVGQGNYGYTF,TGCGCCAGCAGCGTCGGACAGGGGAACTATGGCTACACCTTC
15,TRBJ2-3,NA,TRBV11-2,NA,CASSSLGFSTDTQYF,TGTGCCAGCAGCTCCCTCGGGTTCAGCACAGATACGCAGTATTTT
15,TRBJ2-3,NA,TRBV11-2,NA,CASSLGPGATDTQYF,TGTGCCAGCAGCTTAGGTCCGGGGGCGACAGATACGCAGTATTTT
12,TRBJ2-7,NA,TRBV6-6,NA,CASSYSIVEQYF,TGTGCCAGCAGTTACTCGATCGTCGAGCAGTACTTC
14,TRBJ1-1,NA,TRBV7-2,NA,CASSRRWGNTEAFF,TGTGCCAGCAGCCGACGGTGGGGGAACACTGAAGCTTTCTTT
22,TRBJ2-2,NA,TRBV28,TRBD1,CASSSFPLVPGQGVTNTGELFF,TGTGCCAGCAGTTCATTTCCGCTGGTCCCGGGACAGGGGGTGACGAACACCGGGGAGCTGTTTTTT
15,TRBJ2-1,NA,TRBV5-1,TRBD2,CASSLERGGNNEQFF,TGCGCCAGCAGCTTGGAGCGGGGGGGTAACAATGAGCAGTTCTTC
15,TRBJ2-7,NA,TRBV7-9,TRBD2,CASSLTAGGNYEQYF,TGTGCCAGCAGCTTAACCGCCGGGGGGAATTACGAGCAGTACTTC
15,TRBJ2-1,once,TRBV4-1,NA,CASSQKILQDNEQFF,TGCGCCAGCAGCCAAAAAATCCTGCAGGACAATGAGCAGTTCTTC
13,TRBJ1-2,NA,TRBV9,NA,CASSVGQNYGYTF,TGTGCCAGCAGCGTAGGACAAAACTATGGCTACACCTTC
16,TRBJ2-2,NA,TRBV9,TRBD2,CASRKIAGGPAGELFF,TGTGCCAGCAGGAAAATAGCGGGGGGGCCGGCCGGGGAGCTGTTTTTT
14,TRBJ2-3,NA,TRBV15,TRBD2,CATSRLAAQDTQYF,TGTGCCACCAGCAGACTAGCGGCCCAAGATACGCAGTATTTT
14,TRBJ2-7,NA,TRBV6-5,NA,CASSYSSPSYEQYF,TGTGCCAGCAGTTACTCGAGCCCATCCTACGAGCAGTACTTC
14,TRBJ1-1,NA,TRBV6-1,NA,CASSATGMNTEAFF,TGTGCCAGCAGTGCAACAGGGATGAACACTGAAGCTTTCTTT
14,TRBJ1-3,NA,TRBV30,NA,CAWGRDLPGNTIYF,TGTGCCTGGGGTCGGGACTTACCCGGAAACACCATATATTTT
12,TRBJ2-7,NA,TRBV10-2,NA,CASSESTGGQYF,TGCGCCAGCAGTGAGTCGACTGGGGGGCAGTACTTC
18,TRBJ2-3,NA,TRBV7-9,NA,CASSLGSGKSTSTDTQYF,TGTGCCAGCAGCTTAGGGTCAGGGAAATCGACTAGCACAGATACGCAGTATTTT
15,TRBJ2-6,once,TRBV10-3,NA,CAIRRTESGANVLTF,TGTGCCATCAGGAGGACGGAGAGTGGGGCCAACGTCCTGACTTTC
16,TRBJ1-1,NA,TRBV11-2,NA,CASSLDRGGRGTEAFF,TGTGCCAGCAGCTTAGATCGTGGGGGGCGCGGCACTGAAGCTTTCTTT